Sequencing of this T cell receptor (beta chain) was carried out in a study of T-cell memory formation after mild COVID-19. Regarding the study as a whole: Chiefly within CM and EM were the contracting CD4+ clones; CD8+ ones were within EMRA. Memory sampled before infection contained some responding clones, suggesting cross-reactive memory joined. Contracting clones, day 15 to 85, had balanced CD4/CD8, and later expanders favored CD4+.

This clonotype showed up just a few times. As yet, its antigen is unknown. A 5'RACE reaction primed in the constant segment made cDNA libraries of TCR alpha and TCR beta, and these carried sample barcodes and UMIs. TCRdb analysed the 5' RACE reads with MiXCR anew, one entry per CDR3 protein. The data show about 440,000 distinct CDR3 sequences, with 15% to 25% seen just once and around 8.4% held by the top ten. The CDR3 consists of 15 residues. V lost 2 bases, J lost 0 bases, and 5 bases lay in between. Germline-derived CDR1 and CDR2 are SEHNR and FQNEAQ (reference sequence). The chain joins TRBV7-9 to TRBJ2-6; D unresolved. The receptor was isolated from an adult woman who had mild COVID-19 (a few samples of this study predate the infection). Cell type and time point are not known. Sequencing was carried out using PBMCs or a T cell subset sorted from them (not recorded which). The CDR3 loop reads CASSLRFSGANVLTF. CDR3 sequence (DNA): TGTGCCAGCAGCTTACGGTTCTCTGGGGCCAACGTCCTGACTTTC.